The entry that follows covers one TCR beta chain sequence. Its cognate antigen is unknown. This sample was included in a study of response to subunit inactivated influenza vaccine. Findings and limits, study-wide: After each seasonal influenza vaccination, few new T cells are recruited, the authors suggested.

The V gene end was trimmed by 0 bases and the J gene end by 3 bases; junction bases not matched to a gene: 5. The CDR3 contains 15 residues. The germline gives CDR1 LGHNA, CDR2 YSLEER. From the RT-PCR reads, TCRdb called clonotypes with MiXCR, one entry per CDR3 protein. The table has 710,000 or so distinct CDR3 sequences, around 14% seen once. The chain has TRBV4-3 and TRBJ2-7; TRBD1 matches at 7 bases. This specimen consisted of PBMCs from blood, obtained 11 to 12 days after vaccination. The clonotype comes from a man aged 50 to 60 who received an inactivated influenza vaccine. CDR3 DNA sequence: TGCGCCAGCAGCCAAGAGAGGGGGCGCAACTACGAGCAGTACTTC. It encodes CASSQERGRNYEQYF.